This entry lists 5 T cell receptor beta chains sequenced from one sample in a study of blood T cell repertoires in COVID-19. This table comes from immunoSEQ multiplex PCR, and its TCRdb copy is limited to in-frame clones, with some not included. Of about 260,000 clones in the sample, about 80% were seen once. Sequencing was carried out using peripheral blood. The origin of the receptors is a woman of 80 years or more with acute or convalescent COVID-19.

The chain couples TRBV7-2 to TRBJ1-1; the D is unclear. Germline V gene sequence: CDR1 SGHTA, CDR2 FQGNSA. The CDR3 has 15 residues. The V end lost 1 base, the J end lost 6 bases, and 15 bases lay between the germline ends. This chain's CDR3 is CASSLVGGISSEAFF. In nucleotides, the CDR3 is TGTGCCAGCAGCTTAGTCGGAGGCATCTCCTCTGAAGCTTTCTTT.

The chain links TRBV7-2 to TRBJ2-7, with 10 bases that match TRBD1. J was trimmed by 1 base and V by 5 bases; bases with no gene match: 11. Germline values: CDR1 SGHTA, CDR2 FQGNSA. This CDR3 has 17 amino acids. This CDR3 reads CASSIRTGGFGSYEQYF. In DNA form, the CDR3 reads TGTGCCAGCAGCATCCGGACAGGGGGTTTTGGGTCCTACGAGCAGTACTTC.

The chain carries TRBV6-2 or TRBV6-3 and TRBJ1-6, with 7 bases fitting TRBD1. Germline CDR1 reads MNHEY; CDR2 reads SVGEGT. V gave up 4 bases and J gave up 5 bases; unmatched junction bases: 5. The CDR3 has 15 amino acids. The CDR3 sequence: CASSWAGGNNSPLHF. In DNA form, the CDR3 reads TGTGCCAGCAGTTGGGCAGGGGGGAATAATTCACCCCTCCACTTT.

The CDR3 sequence is CASSPTGTDLNIQYF. In DNA form, the CDR3 reads TGTGCCAGCAGCCCCACCGGGACAGACCTAAACATTCAGTACTTC. The chain recombines TRBV5-5 with TRBJ2-4; 7 positions match TRBD1. After removal of 4 bases from V and 6 bases from J, the junction contained 10 bases not matched to a gene. Germline CDR1 reads SGHKS; CDR2 reads YYEKEE (reference sequence). The CDR3 runs 15 residues.

CDR3: CASSQRDRGRMNTEAFF. The CDR3 coding sequence is TGTGCCAGCAGCCAGCGGGACAGGGGGCGTATGAACACTGAAGCTTTCTTT. The chain has TRBV14 and TRBJ1-1; 12 bases align to TRBD1. CDR1 and CDR2 (germline): SGHDN, FVKESK. V shed 3 bases and J 0 bases; nucleotides not matched to a gene: 5. The CDR3 runs 17 residues.